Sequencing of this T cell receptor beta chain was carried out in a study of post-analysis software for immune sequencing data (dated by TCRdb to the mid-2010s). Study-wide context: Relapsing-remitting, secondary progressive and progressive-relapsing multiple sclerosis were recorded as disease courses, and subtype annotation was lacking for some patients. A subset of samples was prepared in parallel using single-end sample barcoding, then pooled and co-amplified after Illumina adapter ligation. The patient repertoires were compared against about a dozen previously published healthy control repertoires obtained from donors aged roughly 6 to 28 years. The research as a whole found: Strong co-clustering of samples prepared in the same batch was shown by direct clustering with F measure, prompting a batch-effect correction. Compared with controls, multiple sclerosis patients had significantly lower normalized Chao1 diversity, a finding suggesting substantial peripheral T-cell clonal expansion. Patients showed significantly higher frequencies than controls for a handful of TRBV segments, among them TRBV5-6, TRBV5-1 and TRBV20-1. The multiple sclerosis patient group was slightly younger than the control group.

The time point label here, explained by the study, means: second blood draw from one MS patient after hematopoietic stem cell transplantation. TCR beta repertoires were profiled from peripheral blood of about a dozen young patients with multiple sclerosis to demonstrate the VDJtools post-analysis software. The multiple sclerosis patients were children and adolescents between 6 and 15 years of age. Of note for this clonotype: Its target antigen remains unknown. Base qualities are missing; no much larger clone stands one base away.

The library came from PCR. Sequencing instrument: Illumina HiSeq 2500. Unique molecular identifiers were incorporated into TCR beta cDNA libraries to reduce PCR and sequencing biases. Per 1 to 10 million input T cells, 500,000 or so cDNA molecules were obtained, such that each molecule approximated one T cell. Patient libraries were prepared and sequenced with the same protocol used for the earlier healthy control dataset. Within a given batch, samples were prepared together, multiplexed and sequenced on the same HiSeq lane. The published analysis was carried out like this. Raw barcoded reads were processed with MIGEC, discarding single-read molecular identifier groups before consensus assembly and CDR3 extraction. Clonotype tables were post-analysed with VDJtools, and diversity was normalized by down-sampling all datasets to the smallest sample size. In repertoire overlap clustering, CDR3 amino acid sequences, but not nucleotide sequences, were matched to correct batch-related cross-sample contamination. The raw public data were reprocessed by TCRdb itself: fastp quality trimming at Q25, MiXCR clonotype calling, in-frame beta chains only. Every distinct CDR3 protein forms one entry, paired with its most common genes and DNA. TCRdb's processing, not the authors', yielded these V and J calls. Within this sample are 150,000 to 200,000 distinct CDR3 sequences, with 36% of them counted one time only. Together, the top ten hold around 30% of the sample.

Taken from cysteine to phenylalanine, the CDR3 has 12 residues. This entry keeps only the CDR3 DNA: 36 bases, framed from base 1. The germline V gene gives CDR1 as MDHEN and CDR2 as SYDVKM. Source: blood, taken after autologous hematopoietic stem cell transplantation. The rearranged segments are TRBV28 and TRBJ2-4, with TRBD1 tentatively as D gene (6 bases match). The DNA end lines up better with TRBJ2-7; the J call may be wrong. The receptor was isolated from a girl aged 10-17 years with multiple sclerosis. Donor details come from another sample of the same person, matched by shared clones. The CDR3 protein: CASGQGFYEQYF. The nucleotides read TGTGCCAGCGGGCAGGGGTTCTACGAGCAGTACTTC.